This TCR beta chain stems from a study of T cells after yellow fever vaccination. Study summary: The SMART-Seq v4 Ultra Low Input method served to prepare the low-cell-number fractions.

TCRdb used MiXCR to reprocess the 5' RACE reads, holding one entry per CDR3 protein. The sample contains some 400,000 distinct CDR3 sequences, about 6.2% of which appear only once. CDR1 and CDR2 (germline): SGDLS, YYNGEE. The length of the CDR3 is 18 residues. The ends lost 4 bases at V and 2 bases at J; junction bases unmatched: 14. Study-level points and caveats: A weaker but faster secondary response was observed, peaking on day 5 versus 15. Boosting was followed by the reappearance of most primary-vaccination clones (under 97% CD4, around 91% CD8). Abundant clonotypes (contaminants from the bulk population) could be present in FACS-sorted repertoires.

A few counts support this clonotype. What it recognizes is unknown. The receptor comes from a man under 40 who received the YFV17D yellow fever vaccine. Specimen: PBMCs, collected 5 days after the yellow fever booster vaccination. The chain couples TRBV9 to TRBJ2-1, with 8 bases identical to TRBD2. CDR3 region: CASSPRGSGNRAYNEQFF. Here the CDR3 DNA reads TGTGCCAGCAGCCCTCGGGGTAGCGGGAATAGGGCCTACAATGAGCAGTTCTTC.